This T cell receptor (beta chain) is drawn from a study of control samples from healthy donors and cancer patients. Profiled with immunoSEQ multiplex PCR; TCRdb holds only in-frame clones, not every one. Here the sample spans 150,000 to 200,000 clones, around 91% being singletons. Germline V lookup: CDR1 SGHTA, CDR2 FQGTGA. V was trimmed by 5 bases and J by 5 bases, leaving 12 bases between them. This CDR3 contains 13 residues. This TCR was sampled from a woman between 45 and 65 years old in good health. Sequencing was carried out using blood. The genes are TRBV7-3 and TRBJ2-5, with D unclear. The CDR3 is CASSPAPRETQYF. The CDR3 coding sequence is TGTGCCAGCAGCCCCGCGCCTCGGGAGACCCAGTACTTC. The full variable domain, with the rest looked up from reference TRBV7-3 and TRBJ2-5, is GAGVSQTPSNKVTEKGKYVELRCDPISGHTALYWYRQSLGQGPEFLIYFQGTGAADDSGLPNDRFFAVRPEGSVSTLKIQRTERGDSAVYLCASSPAPRETQYFGPGTRLLVL.